These 19 T cell receptor beta chains came from one sample sequenced in a study of T cell responses to AZD1222 COVID-19 vaccine (dated by TCRdb to the early 2020s). The sample's time point label is to be understood as: about 28 days (+/-7) after the second vaccine dose. Libraries came from the immunoSEQ multiplex PCR assay. TCRdb limited this immuneACCESS table to in-frame rearrangements with V and J called. A share of clones is missing; checked studies link under half to unresolved V genes, and the rest is unexplained. Here the sample has about 45,000 clones; around 80% occur a single time. Roughly 18% of the sample is taken by the ten largest. The input for sequencing was peripheral blood, taken 28 days after the second AZD1222 dose. These receptors came from an adult who received the AZD1222 COVID-19 vaccine.

This sequence joins TRBV19 and TRBJ1-1; a weak D match, TRBD1 (6 bases). The germline V and J ends were trimmed by 1 base and 0 bases, with 12 bases remaining between them. This CDR3 has 16 amino acids. Per the germline V gene, CDR1 is LNHDA and CDR2 is SQIVND (reference sequence). CDR3 loop: CASSIGRGIMNTEAFF. Written as DNA, the CDR3 is TGTGCCAGTAGTATAGGGAGGGGGATCATGAACACTGAAGCTTTCTTT.

The rearrangement links TRBV6-5 to TRBJ1-5; the match to TRBD1 covers 9 bases. The CDR3 loop spans 14 amino acids. Germline CDR1 and CDR2: MNHEY and SVGAGI. J lost 2 bases, V lost 5 bases, and 1 base had no gene match. CDR3 nucleotides: TGTGCCAGCAGTCGGACAGGGGGCAATCAGCCCCAGCATTTT. Its protein product is CASSRTGGNQPQHF.

The J gene is TRBJ2-7, the V gene TRBV15, with 9 positions matching TRBD1. V trimming: 4 bases; J trimming: 6 bases; junction bases outside the gene matches: 10. CDR3 size: 15 residues. Per germline, CDR1 LNHNV and CDR2 YYDKDF (reference sequence). The CDR3 DNA sequence: TGTGCCACCAGCAACCCCGGGACAGGGCTTGGCGAGCAGTACTTC. It codes for CATSNPGTGLGEQYF.

The J gene is TRBJ2-7, the V gene TRBV5-1, with D perhaps TRBD1 (7 bases). Germline loops: CDR1 SGHRS, CDR2 YFSETQ. V lost 4 bases to trimming and J lost 2 bases, with 13 bases between them. This CDR3 has 14 amino acids. The CDR3 spells CASSGGTVTYEQYF. DNA for the CDR3: TGCGCCAGCAGCGGAGGGACAGTGACCTACGAGCAGTACTTC.

The chain links TRBV5-1 to TRBJ2-1, with D maybe TRBD1 (5 bases). V lost 3 bases and J 7 bases, leaving 17 bases between the germline ends. The CDR3 runs to 15 residues. Germline values: CDR1 SGHRS, CDR2 YFSETQ. In nucleotides, the CDR3 is TGCGCCAGCAGCTCGGACCCCCACGCAGGGAATGAGCAGTTCTTC. It codes for CASSSDPHAGNEQFF.

This clone showed up just a few times. The chain couples TRBV20-1 to TRBJ1-5, with D unresolved. The CDR3 spans 13 residues. CDR1 DFQATT and CDR2 SNEGSKA come from the germline V gene (reference sequence). The V end lost 3 bases, the J end lost 3 bases, and 9 bases lay between the germline ends. The CDR3 region is CSASKQLNQPQHF. The DNA of the CDR3 is TGCAGTGCTAGTAAACAGCTCAATCAGCCCCAGCATTTT.

This rearrangement joins TRBV5-1 to TRBJ2-7; 9 bases line up with TRBD1. The CDR3 contains 15 residues. V trimming: 2 bases; J trimming: 0 bases; junction bases outside the gene matches: 3. Germline values: CDR1 SGHRS, CDR2 YFSETQ. CDR3 protein: CASSLWTGASYEQYF. The CDR3 region has the DNA TGCGCCAGCAGCTTATGGACAGGGGCCTCCTACGAGCAGTACTTC.

Here the CDR3 reads CASTMGGNTEAFF. As DNA, the CDR3 is TGTGCCAGCACCATGGGGGGGAACACTGAAGCTTTCTTT. The chain joins TRBV27 to TRBJ1-1; D is possibly TRBD1 (5 bases). The germline V gene has CDR1 MNHEY and CDR2 SMNVEV (reference sequence). This CDR3 is 13 amino acids long. Trimming cost V 7 bases and J 1 base, with 10 bases left between them.

The J gene is TRBJ1-5, the V gene TRBV27, with TRBD1 matching 8 bases. Trimming took 1 base from V and 3 from J; bases not matched to a gene: 5. Germline CDR1 is MNHEY and CDR2 is SMNVEV (reference sequence). This CDR3 region has 16 residues. CDR3 nucleotide sequence: TGTGCCAGCAGTTTATGGGGGGACAGGACCAATCAGCCCCAGCATTTT. Amino acids: CASSLWGDRTNQPQHF.

J is TRBJ2-1 and V is TRBV5-1, with D possibly being TRBD1 (6 bases). The CDR3 loop spans 14 amino acids. The germline V gene has CDR1 SGHRS and CDR2 YFSETQ. The V and J ends lost 4 bases and 3 bases respectively, with 11 bases between them. The CDR3 region has the DNA TGCGCCAGCAGCACGGACAGTTTCTACAATGAGCAGTTCTTC. Its protein product is CASSTDSFYNEQFF. Using reference TRBV5-1 and TRBJ2-1 for the parts outside the CDR3, the full variable domain is KAGVTQTPRYLIKTRGQQVTLSCSPISGHRSVSWYQQTPGQGLQFLFEYFSETQRNKGNFPGRFSGRQFSNSRSEMNVSTLELGDSALYLCASSTDSFYNEQFFGPGTRLTVL.

The sample holds one count of this clone. This chain joins TRBV7-2 and TRBJ1-4; D remains unclear. The ends were cut back, 0 bases at V and 1 base at J, with 6 bases in the middle. Germline CDR1 and CDR2: SGHTA and FQGNSA. This CDR3 spans 15 amino acids. CDR3 sequence: CASSLAAQTNEKLFF. CDR3 coding DNA: TGTGCCAGCAGCTTAGCGGCTCAAACTAATGAAAAACTGTTTTTT.

The gene calls are TRBV11-2 and TRBJ2-5; 8 nucleotides agree with TRBD2. The CDR3 runs to 14 residues. Per germline, CDR1 SGHAT and CDR2 FQNNGV. With 2 bases clipped from V and 1 base from J, the junction kept 0 bases outside the gene matches. The CDR3 here is CASSLSGGQETQYF. The CDR3 DNA reads as TGTGCCAGCAGCTTAAGCGGGGGCCAAGAGACCCAGTACTTC.

This chain connects TRBV19 to TRBJ1-6, with 7 positions matching TRBD1. The trim removed 3 bases at V and 7 bases at J, leaving 9 bases unmatched. The CDR3 has 16 residues. In germline, CDR1 is LNHDA, CDR2 SQIVND (reference sequence). The CDR3 sequence is CASSISWGDRNSPLHF. In nucleotides, the CDR3 is TGTGCCAGTAGTATTTCGTGGGGGGACAGAAATTCACCCCTCCACTTT.

V usage is TRBV2 and J usage is TRBJ1-5; D might be TRBD1 (6 bases). V was trimmed by 6 bases and J by 5 bases, leaving 14 bases between them. The germline V gene has CDR1 SNHLY and CDR2 FYNNEI. The CDR3 length is 14 residues. In DNA form, the CDR3 reads TGTGCCAGCAGAGAGGGGACAACGTATCAGCCCCAGCATTTT. Its translation is CASREGTTYQPQHF.

The rearrangement joins TRBV29-1 to TRBJ2-7; 8 positions agree with TRBD1. Germline-derived CDR1 and CDR2 are SQVTM and ANQGSEA. J gave up 5 bases and V 6 bases, and 9 bases lay outside the gene matches. This CDR3 is 13 amino acids long. CDR3 residues: CSVFDRGSNEQYF. The CDR3 nucleotides read TGCAGCGTCTTCGACAGGGGTAGTAACGAGCAGTACTTC.

For this clone: At one end, the junction sequence differs from germline, possibly due to a read error. The chain joins TRBV7-7 to TRBJ1-4; a possible D gene is TRBD1 (5 bases). CDR1 and CDR2 from the germline V gene are SSHAT and FNYEAQ (reference sequence). There are 15 residues in the CDR3. The CDR3 region is CASSLGGQGGEKLFF. CDR3 bases: TGTGCTAGCAGCCTCGGAGGTCAGGGTGGTGAAAAACTGTTTTTT. The full variable domain, completed using reference TRBV7-7 and TRBJ1-4, is GAGVSQSPRYKVTKRGQDVTLRCDPISSHATLYWYQQALGQGPEFLTYFNYEAQPDKSGLPSDRFSAERPEGSISTLTIQRTEQRDSAMYRCASSLGGQGGEKLFFGSGTQLSVL.

This chain links TRBV19 with TRBJ1-5; no firm D call. Germline-derived CDR1 and CDR2 are LNHDA and SQIVND (reference sequence). The CDR3 is 15 residues long. V was cut by 10 bases and J by 6 bases, with 22 bases left in between. CDR3 DNA: TGTGCCACTCTTGGGCGTTTTCAGCCCGGTCAGCCCCAGCATTTT. This codes for CATLGRFQPGQPQHF.

This rearrangement joins TRBV7-3 to TRBJ2-1; 7 bases are shared with TRBD2. The CDR3 has 14 amino acids. The germline V gene encodes CDR1 SGHTA and CDR2 FQGTGA. The V and J ends lost 5 bases and 4 bases, in that order; junction bases with no gene match: 5. CDR3 in amino acids: CASSPGGGYNEQFF. The CDR3 DNA follows: TGTGCCAGCAGCCCGGGCGGGGGTTACAATGAGCAGTTCTTC.

The CDR3: CASSQTPDCMNTEAFF. CDR3 bases: TGCGCCAGCAGTCAAACCCCGGACTGTATGAACACTGAAGCTTTCTTT. The gene calls are TRBV23-1 and TRBJ1-1; no firm D call. TRBV23-1 is an ORF, with its function uncertain. The CDR3 covers 16 residues. Trimming shortened V by 2 bases and J by 0 bases, and 13 bases separated the two germline ends.